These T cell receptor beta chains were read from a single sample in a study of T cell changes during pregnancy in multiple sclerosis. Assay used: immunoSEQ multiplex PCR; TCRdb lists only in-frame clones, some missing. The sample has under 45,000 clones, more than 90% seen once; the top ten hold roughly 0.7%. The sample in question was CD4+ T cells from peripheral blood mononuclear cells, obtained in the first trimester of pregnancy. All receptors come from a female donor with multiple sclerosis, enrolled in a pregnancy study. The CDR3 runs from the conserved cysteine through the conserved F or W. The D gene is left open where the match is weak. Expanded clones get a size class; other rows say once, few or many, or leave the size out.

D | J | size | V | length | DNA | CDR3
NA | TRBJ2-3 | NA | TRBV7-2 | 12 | TGTGCCAGCAGCTTTATCACAGATACGCAGTATTTT | CASSFITDTQYF
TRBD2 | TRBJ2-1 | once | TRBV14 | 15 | TGTGCCAGCAGTCTCAGCGGGAGTTCCTACAATGAGCAGTTCTTC | CASSLSGSSYNEQFF
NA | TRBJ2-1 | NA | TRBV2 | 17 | TGTGCCAGCAGTGGGTCGGGGCAGGGGCTTGGGTACAATGAGCAGTTCTTC | CASSGSGQGLGYNEQFF
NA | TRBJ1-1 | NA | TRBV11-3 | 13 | TGTGCCAGCAGCTCCGGTCGGACAAGAGAAGCTTTCTTT | CASSSGRTREAFF
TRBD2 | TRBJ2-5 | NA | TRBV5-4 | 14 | TGTGCCAGCAGCCCGGGGGGAGGGAAAGAGACCCAGTACTTC | CASSPGGGKETQYF
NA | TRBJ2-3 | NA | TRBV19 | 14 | TGTGCCAGTAGTTTGGCGGGACGCACAGATACGCAGTATTTT | CASSLAGRTDTQYF
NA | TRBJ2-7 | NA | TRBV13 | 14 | TGTGCCAGCAGTCCAACCCTCTTGAGGGACGAGCAGTACTTC | CASSPTLLRDEQYF
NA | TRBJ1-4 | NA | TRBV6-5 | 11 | TGTGCCAGCAGCCGGGGTGAAAAACTGTTTTTT | CASSRGEKLFF
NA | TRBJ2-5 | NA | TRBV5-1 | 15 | TGCGCCAGCAGCTCCGAACAGGGAACCCAAGAGACCCAGTACTTC | CASSSEQGTQETQYF
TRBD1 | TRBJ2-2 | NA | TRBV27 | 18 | TGTGCCAGCAGTACCCCTCGCGGCAGGGGGCAGAACACCGGGGAGCTGTTTTTT | CASSTPRGRGQNTGELFF
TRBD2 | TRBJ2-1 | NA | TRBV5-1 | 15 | TGCGCCAGCAGCTTGGACCTCGGGACTAGCCTAGAGCAGTTCTTC | CASSLDLGTSLEQFF
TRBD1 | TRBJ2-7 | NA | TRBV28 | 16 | TGTGCCAGCAGCTCCCTTACAGGGGTTAACTCCTACGAGCAGTACTTC | CASSSLTGVNSYEQYF
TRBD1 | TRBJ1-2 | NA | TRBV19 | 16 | TGTGCCAGTAGTGTTACGGGACAGCCTAGTCCCCGTGGCTACACCTTC | CASSVTGQPSPRGYTF
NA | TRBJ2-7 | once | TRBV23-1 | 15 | TGCGCCAGCAGTCAATCGAGCAAAGAGCCCTACGAGCAGTACTTC | CASSQSSKEPYEQYF
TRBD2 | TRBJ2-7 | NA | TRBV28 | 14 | TGTGCCAGCAGTTCGGGACTAGCGACCTACGAGCAGTACTTC | CASSSGLATYEQYF
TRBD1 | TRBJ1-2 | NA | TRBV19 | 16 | TGTGCCAGTAGTATCCGGACAGGGACAAGTAACTATGGCTACACCTTC | CASSIRTGTSNYGYTF
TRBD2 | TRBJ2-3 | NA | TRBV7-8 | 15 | TGTGCCAGCAGCTACCGGACTAGCGGCCTCATCACGCAGTATTTT | CASSYRTSGLITQYF
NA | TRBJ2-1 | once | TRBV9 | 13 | TGTGCCAGCAGCGTATCAGGAGGCAATGAGCAGTTCTTC | CASSVSGGNEQFF
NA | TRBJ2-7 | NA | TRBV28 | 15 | TGTGCCAGCACCCTGACCAGCGGGCCTACCTACGAGCAGTACTTC | CASTLTSGPTYEQYF
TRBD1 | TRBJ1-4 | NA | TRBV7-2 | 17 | TGTGCCAGCAGCATTGGGACAGGGGGCGCAACTAATGAAAAACTGTTTTTT | CASSIGTGGATNEKLFF
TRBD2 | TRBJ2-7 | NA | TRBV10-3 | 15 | TGTGCCATCAGTGAATCGGGACTAGCAGGCGACGAGCAGTACTTC | CAISESGLAGDEQYF
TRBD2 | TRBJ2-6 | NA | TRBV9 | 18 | TGTGCCAGCAGCTCGGGACTAGCGGGAGATTATGGGGCCAACGTCCTGACTTTC | CASSSGLAGDYGANVLTF
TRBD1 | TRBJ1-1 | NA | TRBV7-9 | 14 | TGTGCCAGCAGCCTGACAGGGGAGAACACTGAAGCTTTCTTT | CASSLTGENTEAFF
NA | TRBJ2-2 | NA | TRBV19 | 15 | TGTGCCAGTTCCTGGAGGGGCCGTGCGACCGGGGAGCTGTTTTTT | CASSWRGRATGELFF
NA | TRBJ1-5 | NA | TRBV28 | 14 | TGTGCCAGCAGGGAGGACTATAGCAATCAGCCCCAGCATTTT | CASREDYSNQPQHF
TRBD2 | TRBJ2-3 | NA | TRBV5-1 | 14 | TGCGCCAGCAGTCCGGGAGGGCCCGCAGATACGCAGTATTTT | CASSPGGPADTQYF
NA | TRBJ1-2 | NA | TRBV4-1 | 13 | TGCGCCAGCAGCCAAAGCAGGGGTGGCGGCTACACCTTC | CASSQSRGGGYTF
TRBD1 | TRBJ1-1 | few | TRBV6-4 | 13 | TGTGCCAGCAGCCGGGACAGGAACACTGAAGCTTTCTTT | CASSRDRNTEAFF
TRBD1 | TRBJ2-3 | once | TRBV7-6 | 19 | TGTGCCAGCAGCATCTATTCCGGGACAGGCGGGTCCTTTCTGAATACGCAGTATTTT | CASSIYSGTGGSFLNTQYF
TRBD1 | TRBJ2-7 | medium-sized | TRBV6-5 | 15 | TGTGCCAGCACCCGCCCATCGACAGGGATCTACGAGCAGTACTTC | CASTRPSTGIYEQYF
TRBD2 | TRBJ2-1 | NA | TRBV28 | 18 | TGTGCCAGCAGCCACCTAGCGGGAGGGCCGAGCTCCTACAATGAGCAGTTCTTC | CASSHLAGGPSSYNEQFF
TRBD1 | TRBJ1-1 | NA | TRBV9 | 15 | TGTGCCAGCAGCGCGTTACAGGGGGCGAACACTGAAGCTTTCTTT | CASSALQGANTEAFF
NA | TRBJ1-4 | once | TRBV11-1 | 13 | TGTGCCAGCAGCTTGGTAGAGGGCGGAAAACTGTTTTTT | CASSLVEGGKLFF
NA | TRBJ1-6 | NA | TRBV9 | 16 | TGTGCCAGCAGCGTAGCCCAGAGGCCCTATAATTCACCCCTCCACTTT | CASSVAQRPYNSPLHF
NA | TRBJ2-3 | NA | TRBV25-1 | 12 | TGTGCCAGCCGCGGCCTCACAGATACGCAGTATTTT | CASRGLTDTQYF
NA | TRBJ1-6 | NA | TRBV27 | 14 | TGTGCCAGCAGTTCCCCTATGAGGAACTCACCCCTCCACTTT | CASSSPMRNSPLHF
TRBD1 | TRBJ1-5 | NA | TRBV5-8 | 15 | TGTGCCAGCAGTTTGGGACAGGCTGACACTCAGCCCCAGCATTTT | CASSLGQADTQPQHF
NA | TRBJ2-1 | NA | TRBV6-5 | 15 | TGTGCCAGTCTGGAGCGGGCTCTCTGGTACAATGAGCAGTTCTTC | CASLERALWYNEQFF
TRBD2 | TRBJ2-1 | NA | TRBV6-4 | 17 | TGTGCCAGCAGTCCCGATCCTAGCGGAAGCTCCTACAATGAGCAGTTCTTC | CASSPDPSGSSYNEQFF
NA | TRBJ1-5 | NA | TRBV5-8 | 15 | TGTGCCAGCAGCATTGGGGCCACGAGCAATCAGCCCCAGCATTTT | CASSIGATSNQPQHF
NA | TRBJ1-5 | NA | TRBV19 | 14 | TGTGCCAGTAGTGGGGGGAGGAGCAATCAGCCCCAGCATTTT | CASSGGRSNQPQHF
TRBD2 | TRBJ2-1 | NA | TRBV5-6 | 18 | TGTGCCAGCAGCACCGGACTAGCGGGAGGAGGACCCTACAATGAGCAGTTCTTC | CASSTGLAGGGPYNEQFF
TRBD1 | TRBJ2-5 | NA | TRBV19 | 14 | TGTGCCAGTAGCCTGACAGGGGTCGGAGAGACCCAGTACTTC | CASSLTGVGETQYF
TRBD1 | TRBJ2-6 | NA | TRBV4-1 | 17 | TGCGCCAGCAGCCAAGGGGACAGGAGCTCTGGGGCCAACGTCCTGACTTTC | CASSQGDRSSGANVLTF
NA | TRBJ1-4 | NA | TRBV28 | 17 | TGTGCCAGCAGTTTCTTCAGGGGCCCGTCAACTAATGAAAAACTGTTTTTT | CASSFFRGPSTNEKLFF
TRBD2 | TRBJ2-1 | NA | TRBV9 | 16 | TGTGCCAGCAGCCCACGACTAGCGGGAGACTACAATGAGCAGTTCTTC | CASSPRLAGDYNEQFF
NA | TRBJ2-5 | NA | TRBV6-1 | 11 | TGTGCCAGCAGCTTCCAAGAGACCCAGTACTTC | CASSFQETQYF
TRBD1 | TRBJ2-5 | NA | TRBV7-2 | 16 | TGTGCCAGCAGCTTCCTCTCCAGGGGGCGTGGAGAGACCCAGTACTTC | CASSFLSRGRGETQYF
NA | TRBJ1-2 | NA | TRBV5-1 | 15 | TGCGCCAGCAGCTCTAGGGCGGGACCCTCGGACGGCTACACCTTC | CASSSRAGPSDGYTF
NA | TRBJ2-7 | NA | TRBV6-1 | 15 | TGTGCCAGCACCGGGAAGGGCCCGGGCTCCTACGAGCAGTACTTC | CASTGKGPGSYEQYF
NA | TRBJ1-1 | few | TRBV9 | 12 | TGTGCCAGCAGCCTAGAGGGGACTGAAGCTTTCTTT | CASSLEGTEAFF
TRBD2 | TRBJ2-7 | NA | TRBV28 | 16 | TGTGCCAGCAGTTTACTAGCGGGACAATTATTCTACGAGCAGTACTTC | CASSLLAGQLFYEQYF
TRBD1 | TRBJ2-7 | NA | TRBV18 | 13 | TGTGCCAGCTCACCACAACAGGGGAACGAGCAGTACTTC | CASSPQQGNEQYF
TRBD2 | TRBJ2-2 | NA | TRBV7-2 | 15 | TGTGCCAGCAGCGTTAGCGGGAGAGCCACCGGGGAGCTGTTTTTT | CASSVSGRATGELFF
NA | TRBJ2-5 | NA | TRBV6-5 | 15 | TGTGCCAGCACCAAACGTGGACAGAGCCAAGAGACCCAGTACTTC | CASTKRGQSQETQYF